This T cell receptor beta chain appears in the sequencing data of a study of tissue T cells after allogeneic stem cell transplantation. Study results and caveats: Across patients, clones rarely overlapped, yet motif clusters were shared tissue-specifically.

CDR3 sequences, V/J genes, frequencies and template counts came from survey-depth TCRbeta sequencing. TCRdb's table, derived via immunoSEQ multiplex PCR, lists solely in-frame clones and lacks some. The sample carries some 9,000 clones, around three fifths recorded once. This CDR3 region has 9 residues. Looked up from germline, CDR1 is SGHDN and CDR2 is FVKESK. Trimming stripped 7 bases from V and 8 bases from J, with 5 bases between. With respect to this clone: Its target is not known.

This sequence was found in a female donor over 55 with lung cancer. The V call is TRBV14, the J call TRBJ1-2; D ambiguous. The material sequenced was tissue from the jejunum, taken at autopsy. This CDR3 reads CASIMGYTF. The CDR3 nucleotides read TGTGCCAGCATTATGGGCTACACCTTC.